This T cell receptor gamma chain came from a study of γδ T cells in repeated Plasmodium falciparum infection (dated by TCRdb to 2020 to 2022). Looking at the study overall: The natural-infection arm enrolled Malian children exposed to intense seasonal malaria transmission, compared against age and gender matched Australian children. Five or six malaria-naive U.S. adults underwent four controlled human malaria infections by bites from P. falciparum NF54-infected Anopheles stephensi mosquitoes over about 600 days. Using both natural infection in Mali and controlled human malaria infection, the study looked at the way repeated Plasmodium falciparum infection shapes the human gammadelta T cell repertoire. Samples were collected from controlled-infection subjects at baseline, immediately before selected infections, and 21 days after each infection. Malian gammadelta TCR repertoires were analysed cross-sectionally during no-transmission periods and were analysed longitudinally across acute febrile malaria episodes. The paper's findings and limits, for the study overall: Vdelta2-negative gammadelta TCR repertoires from Malian children appeared more clonally expanded, less diverse and less shared than those of Australian children. The Malian cohort was drawn from a small rural village made up mostly of one ethnic group, which limits generalizability. The controlled-infection cohort was small, limiting analysis of inter-individual variability in gammadelta T cell responses. Repeated controlled infections appeared to drive waves of new clonotype selection in Vdelta2-negative, largely Vdelta1+, gammadelta TCR repertoires. Vgamma9/Vdelta2+ TCR repertoires kept a highly stable polyclonal repertoire across time and infection, and many TCRgamma sequences overlapped between individuals.

This clone was observed many times. It lacks a known antigen. Nothing much larger sits one base from this clone, and base qualities are not available. The CDR3, cysteine through phenylalanine, is 17 amino acids long. The CDR3 DNA has 51 bases and is translated from base 1. Here V drops 0 bases and J drops 3 bases, and the junction holds 14 bases not matched to any gene. CDR1 VINAFY and CDR2 YDVSNSKD were looked up in the germline V gene. For bulk TCR repertoire analysis, Vgamma9/Vdelta2+ and Vdelta2-negative gammadelta T cell populations were flow-sorted out of peripheral blood mononuclear cells. The receptor library was made with multiplex PCR. TCRdb names Illumina MiSeq as the instrument used. Both TCR gamma (TRG) and TCR delta (TRD) chains were sequenced from each sorted gammadelta T cell sample. In the original analysis: Clonotype tree plots, accumulated frequency of the top 20 clonotypes, diversity index (DI) and D75 metrics were included in the repertoire analyses. After TCRdb called clones again from the public reads with CATT, rows with identical DNA were merged. The V and J calls here are based on TCRdb, not the publication. In this sample the table shows about 26,000 gamma-chain clones, about 2.9% of which occur a single time. Roughly a third of the sample is in the top ten clones.

The TCR was taken from a pool of human donors (malaria-infected and uninfected, not separated). Sequencing used gamma-delta T cells from blood. The rearranged segments are TRGV5 and TRGJ1 or TRGJ2. The CDR3 protein sequence reads: CATWDRLGVSGYYKKLF. The nucleotide sequence is given as TGTGCCACCTGGGACAGGCTCGGGGTTTCGGGTTATTATAAGAAACTCTTT.